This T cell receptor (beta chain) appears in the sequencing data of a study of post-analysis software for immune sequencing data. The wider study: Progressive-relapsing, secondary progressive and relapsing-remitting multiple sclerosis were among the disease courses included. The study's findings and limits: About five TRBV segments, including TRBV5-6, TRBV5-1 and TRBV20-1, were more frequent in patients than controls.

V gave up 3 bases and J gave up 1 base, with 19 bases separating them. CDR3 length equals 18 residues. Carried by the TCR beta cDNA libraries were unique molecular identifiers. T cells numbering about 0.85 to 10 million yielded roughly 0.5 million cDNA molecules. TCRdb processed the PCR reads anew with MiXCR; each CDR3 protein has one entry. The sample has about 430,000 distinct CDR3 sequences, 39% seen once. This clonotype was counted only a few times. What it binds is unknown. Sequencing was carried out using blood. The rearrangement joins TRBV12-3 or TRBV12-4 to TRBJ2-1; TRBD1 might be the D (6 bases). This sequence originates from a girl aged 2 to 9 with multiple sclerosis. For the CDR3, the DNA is TGTGCCAGCAGTTTTTGGGGGACACGGGACAATTCCTACAATGAGCAGTTCTTC. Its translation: CASSFWGTRDNSYNEQFF.